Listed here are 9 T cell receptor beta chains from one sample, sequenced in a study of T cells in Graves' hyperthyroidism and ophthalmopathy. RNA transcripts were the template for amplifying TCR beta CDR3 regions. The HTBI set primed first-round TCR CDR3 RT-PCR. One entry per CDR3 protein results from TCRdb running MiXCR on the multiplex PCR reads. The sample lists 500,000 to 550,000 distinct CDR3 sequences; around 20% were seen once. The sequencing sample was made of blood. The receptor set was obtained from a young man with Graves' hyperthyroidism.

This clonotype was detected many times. CDR3 coding DNA: TGTGCCAGCAGACAGGGGAACCAAGAGACCCAGTACTTC. This codes for CASRQGNQETQYF. The V gene is TRBV6-2 or TRBV6-3, the J gene TRBJ2-5, with 7 bases aligning to TRBD1. CDR1 MNHEY and CDR2 SVGEGT come from the germline V gene. Trimming cost V 6 bases and J 0 bases; bases outside gene matches: 1. The CDR3 extends over 13 amino acids.

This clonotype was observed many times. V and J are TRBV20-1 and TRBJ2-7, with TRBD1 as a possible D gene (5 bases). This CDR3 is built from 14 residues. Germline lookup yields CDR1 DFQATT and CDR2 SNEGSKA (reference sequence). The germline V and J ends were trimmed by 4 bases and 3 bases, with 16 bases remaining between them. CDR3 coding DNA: TGCAGTGCTACCGACAGCGCCAAATTCTACGAGCAGTACTTC. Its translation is CSATDSAKFYEQYF.

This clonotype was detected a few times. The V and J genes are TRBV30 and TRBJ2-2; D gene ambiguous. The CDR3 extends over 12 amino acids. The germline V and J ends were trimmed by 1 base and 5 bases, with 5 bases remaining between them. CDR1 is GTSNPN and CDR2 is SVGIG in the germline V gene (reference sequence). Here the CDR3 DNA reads TGTGCCTGGAGTGACCCAACCGGGGAGCTGTTTTTT. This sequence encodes CAWSDPTGELFF.

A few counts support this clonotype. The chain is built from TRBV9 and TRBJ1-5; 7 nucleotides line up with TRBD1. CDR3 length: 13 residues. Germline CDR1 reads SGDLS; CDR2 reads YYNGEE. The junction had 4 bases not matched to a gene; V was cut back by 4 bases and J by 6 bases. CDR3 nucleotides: TGTGCCAGCAGCAGGGGGCCAGGTCAGCCCCAGCATTTT. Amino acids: CASSRGPGQPQHF.

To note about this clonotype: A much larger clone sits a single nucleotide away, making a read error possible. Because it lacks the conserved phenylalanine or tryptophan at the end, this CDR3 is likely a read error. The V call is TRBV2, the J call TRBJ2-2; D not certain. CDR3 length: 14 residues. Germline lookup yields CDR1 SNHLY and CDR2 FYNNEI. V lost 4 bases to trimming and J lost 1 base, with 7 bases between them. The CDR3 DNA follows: TGTGCCAGCAGTGCCGTCGGGAACACCGGGGAGCTGTTTTTG. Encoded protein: CASSAVGNTGELFL.

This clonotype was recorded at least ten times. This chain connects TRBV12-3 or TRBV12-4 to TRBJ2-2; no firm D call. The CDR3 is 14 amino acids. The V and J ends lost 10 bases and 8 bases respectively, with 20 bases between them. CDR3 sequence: CATNLNPRGGELFF. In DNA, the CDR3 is TGTGCCACCAACCTGAATCCCCGCGGTGGGGAGCTGTTTTTT.

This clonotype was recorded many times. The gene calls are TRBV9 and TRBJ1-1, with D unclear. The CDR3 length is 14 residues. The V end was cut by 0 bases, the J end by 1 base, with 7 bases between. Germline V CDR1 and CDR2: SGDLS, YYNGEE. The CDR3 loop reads CASSVGSENTEAFF. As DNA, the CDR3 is TGTGCCAGCAGCGTAGGATCGGAGAACACTGAAGCTTTCTTT.

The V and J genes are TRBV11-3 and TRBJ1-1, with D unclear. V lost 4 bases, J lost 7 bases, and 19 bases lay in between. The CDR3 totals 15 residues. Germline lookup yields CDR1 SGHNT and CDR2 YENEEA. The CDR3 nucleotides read TGTGCCAGCAGCTATCGCGAGCGGGGAGGCAGTGAAGCTTTCTTT. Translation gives CASSYRERGGSEAFF.

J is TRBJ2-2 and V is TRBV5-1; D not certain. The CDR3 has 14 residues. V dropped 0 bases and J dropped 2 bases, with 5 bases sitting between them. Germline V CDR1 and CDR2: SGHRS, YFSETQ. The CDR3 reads CASSLGHNTGELFF. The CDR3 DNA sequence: TGCGCCAGCAGCTTGGGACACAACACCGGGGAGCTGTTTTTT.